This T cell receptor beta chain was retrieved from a study of cytomegalovirus exposure and HLA in healthy donors. Study outcomes and limitations: Diagnosis of cytomegalovirus status made by the classifier reportedly showed high specificity and sensitivity. What a later analysis reportedly showed was that an Asian-associated ancestry cluster had fewer N-insertions than the approximately 700-donor mean.

Turning to this clone: Its antigen is unknown.

13 Jbeta primers and 60 Vbeta primers were used for the PCR. Data came from immunoSEQ multiplex PCR; TCRdb stores just in-frame clones and leaves some out. The sample has 110,000 to 150,000 clones, about two thirds seen once. Trimming cost V 5 bases and J 6 bases; bases outside gene matches: 13. This CDR3 region has 19 residues. Germline V gene lookup returns CDR1 SGHTA and CDR2 FQGNSA. Sequencing used PBMCs. This chain uses TRBV7-2 with TRBJ2-2; 15 positions match TRBD2. This TCR came from a man aged 60-69 years in good health and CMV-seronegative. CDR3 sequence: CASSPWTSGRVRSAGELFF. The CDR3, as DNA: TGTGCCAGCAGCCCCTGGACTAGCGGGAGGGTGAGAAGCGCCGGGGAGCTGTTTTTT. The full variable domain, rest sourced from reference TRBV7-2 and TRBJ2-2, is GAGVSQSPSNKVTEKGKDVELRCDPISGHTALYWYRQSLGQGLEFLIYFQGNSAPDKSGLPSDRFSAERTGGSVSTLTIQRTQQEDSAVYLCASSPWTSGRVRSAGELFFGEGSRLTVL.